This TCR beta chain was captured in a study of cytomegalovirus exposure and HLA in healthy donors. For this clone: The target antigen is unknown.

The PCR ran on 60 Vbeta and 13 Jbeta primers. The repertoire was sequenced with immunoSEQ multiplex PCR; TCRdb's copy has only in-frame clones and lacks some. The sample holds 200,000 or so clones, approximately 78% seen once. Study findings and constraints: A later analysis showed HLA-associated TCR beta chains outstripping equally common others in clonal expansion. When analyzed later, a missense DCLRE1C variant was found to be linked to TCR beta V- and J-gene trimming.

CDR3 size: 15 residues. V lost 3 bases, J lost 7 bases, and 7 bases stayed unmatched. CDR1 MNHNS and CDR2 SASEGT come from the germline V gene. The sequencing sample was made of PBMCs. This TCR was recovered from a woman between 45 and 60 years old in good health and CMV-seropositive. The chain joins TRBV6-1 to TRBJ1-5; 9 bases are shared with TRBD1. The DNA for the CDR3 is TGTGCCAGCAGTGACGAGTACAGGGGGCCACAGCCCCAGCATTTT. Its protein is CASSDEYRGPQPQHF.